The 2 T cell receptor beta chains below all came from one sample that was sequenced in a study of blood T cells in healthy people across ages. Using a J-beta primer mix together with a sample-barcoded 5' primer, a second PCR was run for about 6 to 11 cycles. TCRdb reprocessed the 5' RACE reads with MiXCR, giving one entry per CDR3 protein. The sample holds over a million distinct CDR3 sequences, 42% seen once. Source material: blood. These receptors all come from a woman under 30 in good health.

The V and J genes are TRBV6-1 and TRBJ1-5, with 8 bases matching TRBD1. CDR1 is MNHNS, CDR2 SASEGT, per germline. Unmatched junction bases numbered 8, after V lost 3 bases and J lost 7 bases. The CDR3 consists of 15 residues. The DNA of the CDR3 is TGTGCCAGCAGTGAGCCGACAGGGGTCGGGCAGCCCCAGCATTTT. It codes for CASSEPTGVGQPQHF.

The chain joins TRBV27 to TRBJ2-3, with 7 bases fitting TRBD2. The CDR3 length is 15 residues. Looked up from germline, CDR1 is MNHEY and CDR2 is SMNVEV (reference sequence). V dropped 3 bases and J dropped 4; count of bases not matched to a gene: 7. Here the CDR3 DNA reads TGTGCCAGCAGTTTCGGGCGGGAGAGCGCAGATACGCAGTATTTT. It yields the protein CASSFGRESADTQYF.